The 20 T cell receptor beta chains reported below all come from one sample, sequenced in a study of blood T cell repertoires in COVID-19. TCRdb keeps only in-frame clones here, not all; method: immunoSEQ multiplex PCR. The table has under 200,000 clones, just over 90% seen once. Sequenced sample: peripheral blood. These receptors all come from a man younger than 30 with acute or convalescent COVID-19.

The CDR3 sequence is CASSSTGWVYNEQFF. CDR3 coding DNA: TGTGCCAGCAGCTCGACAGGGTGGGTCTACAATGAGCAGTTCTTC. The gene calls are TRBV5-4 and TRBJ2-1; 7 nucleotides match TRBD1. The CDR3 has 15 residues. J lost 3 bases, V lost 3 bases, and 6 bases had no gene match. From germline, CDR1 is SGHNT and CDR2 YYREEE (reference sequence). Based on the CDR3 plus reference TRBV5-4 and TRBJ2-1, the full variable domain is ETGVTQSPTHLIKTRGQQVTLRCSSQSGHNTVSWYQQALGQGPQFIFQYYREEENGRGNFPPRFSGLQFPNYSSELNVNALELDDSALYLCASSSTGWVYNEQFFGPGTRLTVL.

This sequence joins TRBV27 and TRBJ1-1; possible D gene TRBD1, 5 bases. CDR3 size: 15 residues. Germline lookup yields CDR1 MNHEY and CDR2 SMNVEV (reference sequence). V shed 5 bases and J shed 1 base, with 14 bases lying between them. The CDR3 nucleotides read TGTGCCAGCAGTCCGCTATTCGGGGGGAACACTGAAGCTTTCTTT. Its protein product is CASSPLFGGNTEAFF.

This CDR3 is CASSQARDSLYEQYF. DNA of the CDR3: TGTGCCAGCAGCCAAGCCCGGGACAGCCTATACGAGCAGTACTTC. This sequence joins TRBV3-1 (or the pseudogene TRBV3-2) and TRBJ2-7, with TRBD1 matching over 7 bases. V shed 1 base and J 4 bases; nucleotides not matched to a gene: 7. Germline CDR1 reads LGHDT; CDR2 reads YNNKEL (reference sequence). The CDR3 runs to 15 residues.

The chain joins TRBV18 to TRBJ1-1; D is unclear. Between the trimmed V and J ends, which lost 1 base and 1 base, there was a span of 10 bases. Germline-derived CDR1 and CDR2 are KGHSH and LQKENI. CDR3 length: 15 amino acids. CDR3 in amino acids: CASSPQEAGNTEAFF. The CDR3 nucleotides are TGTGCCAGCTCACCACAGGAGGCGGGGAACACTGAAGCTTTCTTT.

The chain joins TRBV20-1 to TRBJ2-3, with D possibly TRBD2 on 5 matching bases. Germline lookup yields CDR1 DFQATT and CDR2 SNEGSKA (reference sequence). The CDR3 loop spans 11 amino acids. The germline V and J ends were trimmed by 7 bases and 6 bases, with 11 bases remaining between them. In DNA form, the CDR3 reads TGCAGTGGAAGGACGGGGGATACGCAGTATTTT. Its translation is CSGRTGDTQYF.

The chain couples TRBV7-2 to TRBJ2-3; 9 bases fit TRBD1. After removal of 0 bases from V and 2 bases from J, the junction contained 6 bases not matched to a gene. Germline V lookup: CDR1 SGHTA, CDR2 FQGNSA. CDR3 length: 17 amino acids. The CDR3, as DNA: TGTGCCAGCAGCTTAGCGTGGACAGGGGACTACACAGATACGCAGTATTTT. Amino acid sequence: CASSLAWTGDYTDTQYF.

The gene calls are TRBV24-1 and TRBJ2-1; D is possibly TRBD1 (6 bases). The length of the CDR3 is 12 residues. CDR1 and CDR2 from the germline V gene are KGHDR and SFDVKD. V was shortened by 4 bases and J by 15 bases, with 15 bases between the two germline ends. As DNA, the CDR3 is TGTGCCACCAGTGACCCGAGGGGGAGCAGGTTCTTC. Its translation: CATSDPRGSRFF.

CDR3 sequence: CASSIRGTAAYEQYF. The CDR3 bases are TGTGCCAGTAGTATAAGGGGGACAGCAGCCTACGAGCAGTACTTC. The V and J genes are TRBV19 and TRBJ2-7; 7 nucleotides align to TRBD1. CDR1 and CDR2 from the germline V gene are LNHDA and SQIVND (reference sequence). This CDR3 has 15 amino acids. V lost 2 bases to trimming and J lost 2 bases; unmatched junction nucleotides: 6.

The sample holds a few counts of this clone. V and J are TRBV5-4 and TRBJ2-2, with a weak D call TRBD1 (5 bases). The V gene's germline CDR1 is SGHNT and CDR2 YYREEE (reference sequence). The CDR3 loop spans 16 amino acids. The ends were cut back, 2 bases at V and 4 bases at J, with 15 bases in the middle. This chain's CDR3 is CASSFPFQGGTGELFF. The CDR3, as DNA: TGTGCCAGCAGCTTCCCGTTTCAGGGTGGCACCGGGGAGCTGTTTTTT.

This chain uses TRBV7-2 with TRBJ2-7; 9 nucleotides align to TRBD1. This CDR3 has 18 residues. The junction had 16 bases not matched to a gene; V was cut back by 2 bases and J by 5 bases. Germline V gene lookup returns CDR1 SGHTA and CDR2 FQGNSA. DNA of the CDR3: TGTGCCAGCAGCTTATTATTGGTTTGGGGACAGGGCCCCGACGAGCAGTACTTC. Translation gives CASSLLLVWGQGPDEQYF.

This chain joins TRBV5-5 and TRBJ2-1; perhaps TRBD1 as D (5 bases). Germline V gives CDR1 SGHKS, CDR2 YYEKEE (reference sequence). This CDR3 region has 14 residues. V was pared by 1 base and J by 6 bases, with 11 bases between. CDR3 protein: CASSLLAGSNEQFF. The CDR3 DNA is TGTGCCAGCAGCTTGTTGGCAGGGTCCAATGAGCAGTTCTTC. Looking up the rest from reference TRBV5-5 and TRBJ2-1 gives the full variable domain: DAGVTQSPTHLIKTRGQQVTLRCSPISGHKSVSWYQQVLGQGPQFIFQYYEKEERGRGNFPDRFSARQFPNYSSELNVNALLLGDSALYLCASSLLAGSNEQFFGPGTRLTVL.

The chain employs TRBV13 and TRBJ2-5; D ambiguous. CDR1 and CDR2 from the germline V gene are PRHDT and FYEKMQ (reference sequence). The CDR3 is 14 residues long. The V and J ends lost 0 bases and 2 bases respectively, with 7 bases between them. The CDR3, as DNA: TGTGCCAGCAGCTTAGGCCCCATTCAAGAGACCCAGTACTTC. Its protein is CASSLGPIQETQYF.

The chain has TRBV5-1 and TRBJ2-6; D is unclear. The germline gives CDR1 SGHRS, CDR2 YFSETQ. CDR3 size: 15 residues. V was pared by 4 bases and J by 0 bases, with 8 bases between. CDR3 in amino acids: CASSPTTSGANVLTF. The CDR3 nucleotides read TGCGCCAGCAGCCCTACCACCTCTGGGGCCAACGTCCTGACTTTC.

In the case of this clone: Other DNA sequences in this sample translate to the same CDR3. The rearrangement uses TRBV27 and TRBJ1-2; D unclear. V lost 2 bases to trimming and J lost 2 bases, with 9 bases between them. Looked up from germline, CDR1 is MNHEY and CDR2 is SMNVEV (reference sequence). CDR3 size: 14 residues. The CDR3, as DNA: TGTGCCAGCAGTTTAGTCCCCGGGAACTATGGCTACACCTTC. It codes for CASSLVPGNYGYTF.

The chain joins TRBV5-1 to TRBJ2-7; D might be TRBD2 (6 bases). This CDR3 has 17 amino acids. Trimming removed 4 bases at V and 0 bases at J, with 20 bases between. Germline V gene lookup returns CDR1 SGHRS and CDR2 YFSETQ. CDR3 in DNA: TGCGCCAGCAGCCCCCACCCGGGACTCCCCAGCTCCTACGAGCAGTACTTC. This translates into CASSPHPGLPSSYEQYF.

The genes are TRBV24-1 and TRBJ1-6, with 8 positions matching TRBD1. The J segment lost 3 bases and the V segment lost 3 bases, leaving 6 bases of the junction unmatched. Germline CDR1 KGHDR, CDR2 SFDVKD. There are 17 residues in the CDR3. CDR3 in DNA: TGTGCCACCAGTGATCCAGGACAGGGAAGCTATAATTCACCCCTCCACTTT. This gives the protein CATSDPGQGSYNSPLHF.

CDR3 nucleotide sequence: TGTGCCAGCAGTGTTTGGGCAGGGGGGCAGGTCCAGGAGCCCCAGCATTTT. Its translation: CASSVWAGGQVQEPQHF. The chain uses TRBV6-4 and TRBJ1-5, with 7 positions matching TRBD1. V lost 4 bases and J lost 8; bases outside the gene matches: 17. Germline V CDR1 and CDR2: MRHNA, SNTAGT. This CDR3 comprises 17 residues.

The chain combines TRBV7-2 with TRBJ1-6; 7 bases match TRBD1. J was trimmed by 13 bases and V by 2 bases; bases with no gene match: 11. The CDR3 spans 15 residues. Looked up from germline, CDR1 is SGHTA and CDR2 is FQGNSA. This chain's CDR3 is CASSLRLGGLMPLHF. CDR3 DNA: TGTGCCAGCAGCTTAAGGTTAGGGGGCCTCATGCCCCTCCACTTT.

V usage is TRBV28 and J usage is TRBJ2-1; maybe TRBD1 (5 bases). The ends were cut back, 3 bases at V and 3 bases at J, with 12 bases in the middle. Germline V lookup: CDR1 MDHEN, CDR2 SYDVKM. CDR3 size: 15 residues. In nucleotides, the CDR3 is TGTGCCAGCAGTTTTAGGGGTAGGGGCTACAATGAGCAGTTCTTC. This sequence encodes CASSFRGRGYNEQFF.

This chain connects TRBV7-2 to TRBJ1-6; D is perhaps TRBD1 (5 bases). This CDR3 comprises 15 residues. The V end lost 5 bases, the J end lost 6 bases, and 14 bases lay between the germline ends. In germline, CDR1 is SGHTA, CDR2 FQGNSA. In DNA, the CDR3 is TGTGCCAGCAGCCTCAGGCAGGGAACTAATTCACCCCTCCACTTT. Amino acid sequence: CASSLRQGTNSPLHF.